This T cell receptor (beta chain) came from a study of cytomegalovirus exposure and HLA in healthy donors. The CDR3 has 13 residues. Unmatched junction bases numbered 4, after V lost 5 bases and J lost 4 bases. The germline V gene has CDR1 ENHRY and CDR2 SYGVKD. This clone has a single count. Primers: 60 Vbeta forward and 13 Jbeta reverse. Data came from immunoSEQ multiplex PCR; TCRdb stores just in-frame clones and leaves some out. Here the sample spans 70,000 to 100,000 clones, 65% being singletons. The V and J genes are TRBV10-3 and TRBJ2-5; 7 bases match TRBD1. The clonotype comes from a woman aged 45-65 years in good health and CMV-seropositive. Sequenced input: PBMCs. CDR3 sequence (DNA): TGTGCCATCAGTCCTTGGACAGGAGAGACCCAGTACTTC. Amino acids: CAISPWTGETQYF.